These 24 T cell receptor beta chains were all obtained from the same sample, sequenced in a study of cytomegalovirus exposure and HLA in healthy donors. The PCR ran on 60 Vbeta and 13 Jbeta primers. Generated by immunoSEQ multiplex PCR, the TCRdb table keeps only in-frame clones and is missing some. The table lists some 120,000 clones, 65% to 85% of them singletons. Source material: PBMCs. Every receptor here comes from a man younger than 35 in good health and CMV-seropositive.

DNA of the CDR3: TGTGCCAGCAGTTTATCGGTCCCGGGGGGCCAAGGGGAACCTATGAACACTGAAGCTTTCTTT. Its translation: CASSLSVPGGQGEPMNTEAFF. The chain uses TRBV27 and TRBJ1-1, with D perhaps TRBD1 (6 bases). The length of the CDR3 is 21 residues. Germline-derived CDR1 and CDR2 are MNHEY and SMNVEV (reference sequence). The V and J ends lost 0 bases and 0 bases respectively, with 26 bases between them.

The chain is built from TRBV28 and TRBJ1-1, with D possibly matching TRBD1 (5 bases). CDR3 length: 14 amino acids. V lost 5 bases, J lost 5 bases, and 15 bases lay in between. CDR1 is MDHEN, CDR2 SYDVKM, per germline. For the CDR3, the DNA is TGTGCCAGCAGTCCCCTATATGGGGGGACTGAAGCTTTCTTT. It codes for CASSPLYGGTEAFF. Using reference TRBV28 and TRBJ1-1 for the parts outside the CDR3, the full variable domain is DVKVTQSSRYLVKRTGEKVFLECVQDMDHENMFWYRQDPGLGLRLIYFSYDVKMKEKGDIPEGYSVSREKKERFSLILESASTNQTSMYLCASSPLYGGTEAFFGQGTRLTVV.

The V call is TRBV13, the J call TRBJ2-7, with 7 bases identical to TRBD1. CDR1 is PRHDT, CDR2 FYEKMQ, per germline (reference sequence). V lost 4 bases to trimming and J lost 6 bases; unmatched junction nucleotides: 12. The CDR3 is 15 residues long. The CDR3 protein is CASSSTGQWLVEQYF. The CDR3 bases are TGTGCCAGCAGCTCCACGGGACAGTGGCTAGTCGAGCAGTACTTC.

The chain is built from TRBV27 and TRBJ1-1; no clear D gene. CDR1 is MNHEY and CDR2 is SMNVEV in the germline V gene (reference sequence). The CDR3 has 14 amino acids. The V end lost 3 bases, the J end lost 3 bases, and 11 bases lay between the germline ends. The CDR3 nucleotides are TGTGCCAGCAGTTTTCGGGGATTGGACACTGAAGCTTTCTTT. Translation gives CASSFRGLDTEAFF.

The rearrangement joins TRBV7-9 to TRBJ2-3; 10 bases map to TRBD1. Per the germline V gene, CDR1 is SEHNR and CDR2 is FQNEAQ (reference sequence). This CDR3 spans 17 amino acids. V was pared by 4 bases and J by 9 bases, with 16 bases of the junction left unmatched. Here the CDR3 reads CASSSSEPGQGIRTQYF. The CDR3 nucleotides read TGTGCCAGCAGCTCCTCCGAACCGGGACAGGGGATACGGACGCAGTATTTT.

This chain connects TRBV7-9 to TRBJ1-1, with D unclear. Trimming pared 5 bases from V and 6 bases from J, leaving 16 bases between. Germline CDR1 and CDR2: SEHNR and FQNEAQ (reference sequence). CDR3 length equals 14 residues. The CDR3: CASSPNYLTAEAFF. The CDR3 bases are TGTGCCAGCAGCCCGAACTACTTAACCGCTGAAGCTTTCTTT.

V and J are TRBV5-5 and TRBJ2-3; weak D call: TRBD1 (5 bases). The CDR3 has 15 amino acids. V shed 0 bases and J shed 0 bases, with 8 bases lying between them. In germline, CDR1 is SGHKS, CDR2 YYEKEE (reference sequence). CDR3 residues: CASSLEGASTDTQYF. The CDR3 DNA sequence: TGTGCCAGCAGCTTGGAAGGGGCTAGCACAGATACGCAGTATTTT.

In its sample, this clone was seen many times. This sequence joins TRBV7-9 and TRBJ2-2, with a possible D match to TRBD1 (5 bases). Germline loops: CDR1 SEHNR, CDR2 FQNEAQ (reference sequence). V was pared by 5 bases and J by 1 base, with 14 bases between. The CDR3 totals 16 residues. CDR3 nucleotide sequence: TGTGCCAGCAGCACAGTCAGGACACAGAACACCGGGGAGCTGTTTTTT. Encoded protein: CASSTVRTQNTGELFF.

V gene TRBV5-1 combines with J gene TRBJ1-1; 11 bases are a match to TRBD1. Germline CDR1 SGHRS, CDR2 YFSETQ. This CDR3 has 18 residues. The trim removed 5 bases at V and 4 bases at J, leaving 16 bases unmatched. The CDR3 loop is CASRKTGQGGGFGTEAFF. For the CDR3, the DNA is TGCGCCAGCAGAAAAACGGGACAGGGGGGCGGTTTCGGCACTGAAGCTTTCTTT.

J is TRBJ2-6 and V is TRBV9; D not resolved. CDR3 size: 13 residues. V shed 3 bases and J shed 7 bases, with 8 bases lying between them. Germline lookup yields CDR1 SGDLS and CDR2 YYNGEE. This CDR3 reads CASSETVANVLTF. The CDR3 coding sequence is TGTGCCAGCAGCGAAACAGTAGCCAACGTCCTGACTTTC.

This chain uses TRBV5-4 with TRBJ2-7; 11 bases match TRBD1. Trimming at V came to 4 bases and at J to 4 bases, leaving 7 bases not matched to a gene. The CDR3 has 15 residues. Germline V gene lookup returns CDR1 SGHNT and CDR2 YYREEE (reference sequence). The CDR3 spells CASSAGQGAVYEQYF. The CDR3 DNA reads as TGTGCCAGCAGCGCTGGACAGGGGGCTGTATACGAGCAGTACTTC.

The CDR3 here is CARAGGATNEKLFF. The CDR3, as DNA: TGTGCCCGGGCCGGGGGGGCAACTAATGAAAAACTGTTTTTT. The V and J genes are TRBV30 and TRBJ1-4; D possibly corresponds to TRBD1 (5 bases). Germline CDR1 reads GTSNPN; CDR2 reads SVGIG (reference sequence). V shed 8 bases and J shed 0 bases, with 13 bases lying between them. The CDR3 is 14 amino acids.

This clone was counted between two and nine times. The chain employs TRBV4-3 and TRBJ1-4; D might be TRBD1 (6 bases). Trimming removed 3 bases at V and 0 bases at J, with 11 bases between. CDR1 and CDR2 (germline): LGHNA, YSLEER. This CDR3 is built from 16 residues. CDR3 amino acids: CASSQANRATNEKLFF. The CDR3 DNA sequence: TGCGCCAGCAGCCAGGCGAACAGGGCAACTAATGAAAAACTGTTTTTT.

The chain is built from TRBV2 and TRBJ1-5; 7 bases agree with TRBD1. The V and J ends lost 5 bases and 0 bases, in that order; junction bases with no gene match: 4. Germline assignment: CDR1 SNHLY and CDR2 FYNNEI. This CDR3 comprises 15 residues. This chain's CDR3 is CASSLSGGSNQPQHF. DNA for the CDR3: TGTGCCAGCAGTCTTTCAGGGGGTAGCAATCAGCCCCAGCATTTT.

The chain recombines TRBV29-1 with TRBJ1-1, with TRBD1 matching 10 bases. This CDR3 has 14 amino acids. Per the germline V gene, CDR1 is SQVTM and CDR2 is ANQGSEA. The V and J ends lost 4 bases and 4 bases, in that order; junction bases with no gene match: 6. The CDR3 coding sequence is TGCAGCGTTGGGACAGGGGGAGAAAGCACTGAAGCTTTCTTT. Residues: CSVGTGGESTEAFF.

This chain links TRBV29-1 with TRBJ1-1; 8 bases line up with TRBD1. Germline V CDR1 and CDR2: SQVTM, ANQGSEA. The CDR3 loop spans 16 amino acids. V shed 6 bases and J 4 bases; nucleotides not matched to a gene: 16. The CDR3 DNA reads TGCAGCGTGATCAGGGGGCAACGAACAACGGGCACTGAAGCTTTCTTT. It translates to CSVIRGQRTTGTEAFF. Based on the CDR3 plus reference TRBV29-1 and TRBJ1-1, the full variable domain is SAVISQKPSRDICQRGTSLTIQCQVDSQVTMMFWYRQQPGQSLTLIATANQGSEATYESGFVIDKFPISRPNLTFSTLTVSNMSPEDSSIYLCSVIRGQRTTGTEAFFGQGTRLTVV.

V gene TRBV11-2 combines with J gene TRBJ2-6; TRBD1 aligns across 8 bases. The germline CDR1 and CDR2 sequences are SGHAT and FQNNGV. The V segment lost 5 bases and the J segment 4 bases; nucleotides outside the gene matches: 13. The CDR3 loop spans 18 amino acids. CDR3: CASSTRDRSALGANVLTF. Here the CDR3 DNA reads TGTGCCAGCAGCACCCGGGACAGGTCTGCATTGGGGGCCAACGTCCTGACTTTC.

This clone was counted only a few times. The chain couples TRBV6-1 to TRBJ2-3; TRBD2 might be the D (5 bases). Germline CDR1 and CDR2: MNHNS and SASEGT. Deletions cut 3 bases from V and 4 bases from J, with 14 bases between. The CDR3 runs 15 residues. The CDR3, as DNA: TGTGCCAGCAGTGACGGGATAATCAGCCCAGATACGCAGTATTTT. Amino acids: CASSDGIISPDTQYF.

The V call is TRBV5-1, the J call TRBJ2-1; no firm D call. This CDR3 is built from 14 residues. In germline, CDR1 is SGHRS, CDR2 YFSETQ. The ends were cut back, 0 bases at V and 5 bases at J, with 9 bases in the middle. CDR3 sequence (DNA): TGCGCCAGCAGCTTGGGTGCGGTAGACAATGAGCAGTTCTTC. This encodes CASSLGAVDNEQFF.

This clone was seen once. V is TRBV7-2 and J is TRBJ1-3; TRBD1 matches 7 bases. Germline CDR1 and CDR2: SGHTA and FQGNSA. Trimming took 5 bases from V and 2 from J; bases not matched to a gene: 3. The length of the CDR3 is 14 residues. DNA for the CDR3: TGTGCCAGCAGCCGCGGGACAGCTGGAAACACCATATATTTT. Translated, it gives CASSRGTAGNTIYF.

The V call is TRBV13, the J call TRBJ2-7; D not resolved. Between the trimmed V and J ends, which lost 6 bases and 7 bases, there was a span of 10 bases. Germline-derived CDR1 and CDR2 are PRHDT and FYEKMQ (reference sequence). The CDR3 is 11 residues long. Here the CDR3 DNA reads TGTGCCAGCAGTCCCCAGAGGGAGCAGTACTTC. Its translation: CASSPQREQYF.

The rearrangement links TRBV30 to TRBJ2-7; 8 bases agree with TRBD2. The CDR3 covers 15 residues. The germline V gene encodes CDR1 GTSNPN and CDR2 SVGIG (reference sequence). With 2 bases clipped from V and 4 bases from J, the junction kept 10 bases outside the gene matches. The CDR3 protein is CAWSPEEREKYEQYF. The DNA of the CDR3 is TGTGCCTGGAGTCCCGAGGAGCGGGAGAAGTACGAGCAGTACTTC.

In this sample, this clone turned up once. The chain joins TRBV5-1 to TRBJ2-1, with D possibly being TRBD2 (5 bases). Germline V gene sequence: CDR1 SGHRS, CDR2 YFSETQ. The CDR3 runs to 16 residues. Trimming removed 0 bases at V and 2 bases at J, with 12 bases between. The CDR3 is CASSLGVGGPYNEQFF. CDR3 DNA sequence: TGCGCCAGCAGCTTGGGAGTTGGCGGGCCCTACAATGAGCAGTTCTTC.

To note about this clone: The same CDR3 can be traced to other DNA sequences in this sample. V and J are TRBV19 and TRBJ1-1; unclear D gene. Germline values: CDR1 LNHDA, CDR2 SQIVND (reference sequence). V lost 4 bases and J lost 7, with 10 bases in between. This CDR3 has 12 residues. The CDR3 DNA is TGTGCCAGTAGTAGACGGGAGATTGAAGCTTTCTTT. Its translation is CASSRREIEAFF.